The 27 T cell receptor beta chains below were found in one sample sequenced in a study of read filtering for tumor transcriptome and immune sequencing. This library used 300 to 500 ng RNA and molecular barcoded adaptors spanning alpha/delta and beta/gamma chains. From the reads, TCRdb called clonotypes with MiXCR, one entry per CDR3 protein. This table has over 50,000 distinct CDR3 sequences, about a fifth appearing once. The sequenced material came from a population of CD138-negative cells sorted from bone marrow. The source is a donor older than 35 with multiple myeloma.

Regarding this clonotype: A clone one base away is much larger, so this may be a read error. The rearrangement links TRBV20-1 to TRBJ2-7; a possible D gene is TRBD2 (7 bases). Trimming stripped 6 bases from V and 6 bases from J, with 21 bases between. The germline CDR1 and CDR2 sequences are DFQATT and SNEGSKA (reference sequence). This CDR3 is 14 amino acids long. The CDR3 DNA reads TGCAGTGCGGAAAACAGGGAGGGAGCCTCCGAGCAGTACTTC. Translating gives CSAENREGASEQYF.

This clonotype was recorded many times. V usage is TRBV6-5 and J usage is TRBJ2-3; D is unresolved. The germline CDR1 and CDR2 sequences are MNHEY and SVGAGI. CDR3 length: 13 residues. Trimming pared 4 bases from V and 5 bases from J, leaving 10 bases between. In nucleotides, the CDR3 is TGTGCCAGCAGTTTAGACTCTGGAGATACGCAGTATTTT. It yields the protein CASSLDSGDTQYF.

This clonotype showed up many times. The CDR3 nucleotides are TGTGCCAGCAGGCCTGGAGGAGGGGGGCACGAGCAGTACTTC. It codes for CASRPGGGGHEQYF. The chain couples TRBV28 to TRBJ2-7; the D call may be TRBD1 or TRBD2 (6 bases each). The CDR3 contains 14 residues. Germline V lookup: CDR1 MDHEN, CDR2 SYDVKM. V lost 6 bases and J lost 5, with 17 bases in between. Filled out from reference TRBV28 and TRBJ2-7, the complete variable domain reads DVKVTQSSRYLVKRTGEKVFLECVQDMDHENMFWYRQDPGLGLRLIYFSYDVKMKEKGDIPEGYSVSREKKERFSLILESASTNQTSMYLCASRPGGGGHEQYFGPGTRLTVT.

V is TRBV24-1 and J is TRBJ2-3; perhaps TRBD1 as D (6 bases). V gave up 0 bases and J gave up 1 base, with 7 bases separating them. There are 15 residues in the CDR3. CDR1 is KGHDR and CDR2 is SFDVKD in the germline V gene. CDR3 coding DNA: TGTGCCACCAGTGATTTGCGGACAGGCACAGATACGCAGTATTTT. This encodes CATSDLRTGTDTQYF.

This clonotype was seen many times. V is TRBV20-1 and J is TRBJ2-5; D unclear. V was clipped by 6 bases and J by 4 bases, with 12 bases between them. The V gene's germline CDR1 is DFQATT and CDR2 SNEGSKA (reference sequence). The CDR3 has 12 residues. The CDR3 nucleotides are TGCAGTGCAGAGACACTGGGAGAGACCCAGTACTTC. This gives the protein CSAETLGETQYF.

Ten or more counts support this clonotype. This sequence joins TRBV18 and TRBJ2-1, with a tentative D call TRBD1 (5 bases). Trimming took 0 bases from V and 10 from J, leaving 13 bases between them. CDR1 and CDR2 from the germline V gene are KGHSH and LQKENI. The CDR3 sequence is 14 residues long. The CDR3 bases are TGTGCCAGCTCACCACCGACAGTTTTAGGCGAGCAGTTCTTC. Residues: CASSPPTVLGEQFF.

This clonotype was recorded many times. The CDR3 loop reads CASSSRDLTYEQYF. CDR3 coding DNA: TGTGCCAGCAGTTCTAGGGACCTAACCTACGAGCAGTACTTC. This chain joins TRBV28 and TRBJ2-7, with D perhaps assigned TRBD1 or TRBD2 (5 bases each). Between the trimmed V and J ends, which lost 4 bases and 2 bases, there was a span of 12 bases. Germline CDR1 MDHEN, CDR2 SYDVKM. CDR3 length: 14 residues.

This chain links TRBV7-2 with TRBJ1-1; tentative D call: TRBD1 (5 bases). The V end lost 1 base, the J end lost 1 base, and 10 bases lay between the germline ends. This CDR3 has 15 amino acids. Germline V gives CDR1 SGHTA, CDR2 FQGNSA. CDR3 amino acids: CASSLGGTKNTEAFF. The CDR3 nucleotides are TGTGCCAGCAGCTTAGGGGGGACCAAGAACACTGAAGCTTTCTTT.

This clonotype was recorded at least ten times. The chain couples TRBV6-6 to TRBJ2-5; 9 bases fit TRBD1. The CDR3 is made up of 15 amino acids. Trimming removed 5 bases from V and 4 bases from J; junction bases left unmatched: 8. Germline CDR1 is MNHNY and CDR2 is SVGAGI (reference sequence). The CDR3 region is CASSDRDREGETQYF. As DNA, the CDR3 is TGTGCCAGCAGTGACCGGGACAGGGAAGGAGAGACCCAGTACTTC.

This clonotype showed up many times. The J gene is TRBJ1-5, the V gene TRBV12-5, with no clear D. Germline values: CDR1 LGHNT, CDR2 FRNRAP. The CDR3 spans 15 residues. With 6 bases removed from V and 2 bases from J, the gap between germline ends came to 14 bases. CDR3 DNA sequence: TGTGCTAGTGGCCCTAGGGAGGCGGGCAATCAGCCCCAGCATTTT. Translating it yields CASGPREAGNQPQHF.

This clonotype was counted only a few times. This chain connects TRBV7-3 to TRBJ2-3; D is ambiguous. The CDR3 contains 15 residues. The germline gives CDR1 SGHTA, CDR2 FQGTGA. V was clipped by 2 bases and J by 1 base, with 10 bases between them. The CDR3 DNA follows: TGTGCCAGCAGCTTAGACTCCGACGGCACAGATACGCAGTATTTT. Translation: CASSLDSDGTDTQYF. Full variable domain (outside the CDR3, taken from reference TRBV7-3 and TRBJ2-3): GAGVSQTPSNKVTEKGKYVELRCDPISGHTALYWYRQSLGQGPEFLIYFQGTGAADDSGLPNDRFFAVRPEGSVSTLKIQRTERGDSAVYLCASSLDSDGTDTQYFGPGTRLTVL.

CDR3 sequence (DNA): TGCGCCAGCAGCTTGGGGTGGGCAGATAAATTTGAAGCTTTCTTT. Translated, it gives CASSLGWADKFEAFF. The chain recombines TRBV5-1 with TRBJ1-1; no clear D gene. The V and J ends lost 0 bases and 7 bases respectively, with 16 bases between them. The CDR3 sequence is 15 residues long. From germline, CDR1 is SGHRS and CDR2 YFSETQ.

This clonotype was picked up many times. The V and J genes are TRBV5-1 and TRBJ2-7, with TRBD2 matching over 14 bases. Trimming removed 4 bases from V and 7 bases from J; junction bases left unmatched: 7. Per germline, CDR1 SGHRS and CDR2 YFSETQ. The CDR3 is 15 residues long. The CDR3 DNA sequence: TGCGCCAGCAGCACTGGGACTAGCGGGAGTTGGGAGCAGTACTTC. This codes for CASSTGTSGSWEQYF.

V gene TRBV2 combines with J gene TRBJ2-1; 7 bases are shared with TRBD1. In germline, CDR1 is SNHLY, CDR2 FYNNEI. This CDR3 spans 15 amino acids. Losses at the gene ends were 6 bases for V and 0 bases for J; bases not matched to a gene: 5. The CDR3 reads CASREDRSSYNEQFF. CDR3 nucleotides: TGTGCCAGCAGGGAGGACAGGTCCTCCTACAATGAGCAGTTCTTC.

This clonotype was picked up one time. This likely came from a read error, as a far larger clone is one base away. This chain joins TRBV7-2 and TRBJ2-1; possibly TRBD1 or TRBD2 for D (5 bases each). The CDR3 is 13 residues long. The V end lost 4 bases, the J end lost 6 bases, and 10 bases lay between the germline ends. Germline V gene lookup returns CDR1 SGHTA and CDR2 FQGNSA. The CDR3 reads CASSSKGPNEQFF. The CDR3 DNA is TGTGCCAGCAGCTCTAAGGGACCCAATGAGCAGTTCTTC.

The chain combines TRBV7-3 with TRBJ1-5, with D possibly TRBD1 on 6 matching bases. Germline CDR1 and CDR2: SGHTA and FQGTGA. V lost 4 bases to trimming and J lost 1 base, with 14 bases between them. The CDR3 loop spans 16 amino acids. The CDR3: CASSSGHLMSNQPQHF. The DNA of the CDR3 is TGTGCCAGCAGCTCGGGACACCTAATGAGCAATCAGCCCCAGCATTTT. Full variable domain (rest looked up from reference TRBV7-3 and TRBJ1-5): GAGVSQTPSNKVTEKGKYVELRCDPISGHTALYWYRQSLGQGPEFLIYFQGTGAADDSGLPNDRFFAVRPEGSVSTLKIQRTERGDSAVYLCASSSGHLMSNQPQHFGDGTRLSIL.

In this sample, this clonotype turned up a few times. This may arise from a read error, as a much more abundant clone is one base away. CDR3 in amino acids: CASSSLTGVGQFF. The CDR3 DNA follows: TGTGCCAGCAGCTCCCTCACCGGGGTGGGGCAGTTCTTC. The chain carries TRBV7-9 and TRBJ2-1; a possible D gene is TRBD2 (5 bases). Germline loops: CDR1 SEHNR, CDR2 FQNEAQ (reference sequence). Trimming took off 4 bases at V and 12 bases at J, with 16 bases between the two ends. The CDR3 covers 13 residues.

This clonotype has just a few counts. The chain recombines TRBV30 with TRBJ2-7, with D possibly being TRBD2 (6 bases). Trimming took 7 bases from V and 2 from J, leaving 9 bases between them. In germline, CDR1 is GTSNPN, CDR2 SVGIG (reference sequence). The CDR3 runs to 11 residues. CDR3 bases: TGTGCCTTGGGACTGCCCTACGAGCAGTACTTC. It yields the protein CALGLPYEQYF.

Regarding this clonotype: Since a much larger clone is just one base distant, this may be a read error. V gene TRBV20-1 combines with J gene TRBJ2-1, with 9 nucleotides matching TRBD2. Germline loops: CDR1 DFQATT, CDR2 SNEGSKA (reference sequence). The CDR3 has 13 amino acids. The CDR3 spells CSARSGLANEKFF. CDR3 bases: TGCAGTGCTAGATCCGGACTAGCGAATGAGAAGTTCTTC.

This clonotype has at least ten counts. This chain joins TRBV7-3 and TRBJ2-1; TRBD1 might be the D (6 bases). V lost 2 bases and J lost 8, with 16 bases in between. The CDR3 has 15 residues. The germline V gene has CDR1 SGHTA and CDR2 FQGTGA. The CDR3: CASSLRGQGLDEQFF. CDR3 sequence (DNA): TGTGCCAGCAGCTTACGTGGGCAGGGGTTAGATGAGCAGTTCTTC.

This clonotype appeared many times. The chain couples TRBV19 to TRBJ2-6; D possibly matches TRBD1 or TRBD2 (6 bases each). Germline V lookup: CDR1 LNHDA, CDR2 SQIVND (reference sequence). This CDR3 contains 16 residues. The V gene lost 6 bases and the J gene lost 2 bases, with 14 bases spanning the gap. CDR3 region: CASSPPGAAGANVLTF. The CDR3 nucleotides read TGTGCCAGTAGCCCTCCGGGGGCGGCTGGGGCCAACGTCCTGACTTTC.

In the case of this clonotype: A single base separates this from a much larger clone, so it may be a read error. The chain joins TRBV7-2 to TRBJ2-5; TRBD1 matches at 9 bases. Germline values: CDR1 SGHTA, CDR2 FQGNSA. The CDR3 spans 16 residues. The CDR3 nucleotides read TGTGCCAGCTGCTTAGGGATACAGGGGGCGATGAAGACCCAGTACTTC. Translated: CASCLGIQGAMKTQYF.

This clonotype has more than one count but fewer than ten. The chain joins TRBV12-3 or TRBV12-4 to TRBJ2-4; 10 bases agree with TRBD1. This CDR3 has 11 residues. J was trimmed by 13 bases and V by 3 bases; bases with no gene match: 0. The CDR3 region is CASSLGQGQYF. In DNA form, the CDR3 reads TGTGCCAGCAGTTTGGGACAGGGGCAGTACTTC.

CDR3 DNA: TGCAGCGTTGATGGGGTGTCCGATACGCAGTATTTT. Protein sequence: CSVDGVSDTQYF. V and J are TRBV29-1 and TRBJ2-3; D not certain. The CDR3 runs to 12 residues. Per the germline V gene, CDR1 is SQVTM and CDR2 is ANQGSEA. Trimming stripped 3 bases from V and 6 bases from J, with 10 bases between.

This clonotype has a count of ten or more. The chain's CDR3 is CASSRTAGTYEQYF. CDR3 sequence (DNA): TGTGCCAGCTCCAGGACCGCGGGGACCTACGAGCAGTACTTC. The V and J genes are TRBV6-2 or TRBV6-3 and TRBJ2-7, with a weak D call TRBD2 (6 bases). The CDR3 sequence is 14 residues long. Per the germline V gene, CDR1 is MNHEY and CDR2 is SVGEGT. The V gene lost 8 bases and the J gene lost 2 bases, with 16 bases spanning the gap.

There are a few counts of this clonotype. The chain uses TRBV19 and TRBJ2-2, with D possibly TRBD2 on 5 matching bases. V lost 9 bases and J lost 0, with 11 bases in between. Germline CDR1 LNHDA, CDR2 SQIVND (reference sequence). The CDR3 consists of 14 residues. The chain's CDR3 is CASGGRTNTGELFF. The DNA of the CDR3 is TGTGCCAGCGGAGGACGTACGAACACCGGGGAGCTGTTTTTT.

A note on this clonotype: Without the conserved terminal phenylalanine or tryptophan, this CDR3 likely stems from a read error. CDR3 in DNA: TGTGCCAGTAGTTCCGGAATATCTGGGGCCAACGTCCTGACTCTC. Its translation is CASSSGISGANVLTL. V is TRBV19 and J is TRBJ2-6; D remains unclear. Between the trimmed V and J ends, which lost 5 bases and 1 base, there was a span of 9 bases. Per germline, CDR1 LNHDA and CDR2 SQIVND (reference sequence). This CDR3 is built from 15 residues.